The 22 T cell receptor beta chains reported below all come from one sample, sequenced in a study of T cells in Graves' hyperthyroidism and ophthalmopathy (dated by TCRdb to between 2018 and 2021). Libraries were made using multiplex PCR. TCRdb names Illumina HiSeq 2000 as the instrument used. The TCR beta CDR3 regions were amplified from RNA transcripts. A first-round RT-PCR of the TCR CDR3 used the HTBI primer set with the Qiagen OneStep RT-PCR kit. TCRdb handled the public reads itself, with Q25 trimming in fastp and clone calling in MiXCR, and kept productive beta chains. CDR3 protein duplicates are merged, each entry listing the most common genes and DNA. The sample has over 300,000 distinct CDR3 sequences on record, approximately 13% of them singletons. The ten largest clonotypes hold approximately 10% of the sample. The sequenced sample consisted of blood. The origin of the receptors is a woman aged 60-75 years with Graves' hyperthyroidism.

This clonotype was observed many times. The V call is TRBV11-2, the J call TRBJ1-2; 10 nucleotides align to TRBD1. CDR1 and CDR2 from the germline V gene are SGHAT and FQNNGV. Germline trimming cut 5 bases from V and 6 bases from J; bases unmatched to any gene: 6. The CDR3 extends over 14 amino acids. The CDR3 nucleotides are TGTGCCAGCAGCCTCTCCGGGACAGGGGATGGCTACACCTTC. Protein product: CASSLSGTGDGYTF. The full variable domain, in which reference TRBV11-2 and TRBJ1-2 provide the parts outside the CDR3, is EAGVAQSPRYKIIEKRQSVAFWCNPISGHATLYWYQQILGQGPKLLIQFQNNGVVDDSQLPKDRFSAERLKGVDSTLKIQPAKLEDSAVYLCASSLSGTGDGYTFGSGTRLTVV.

This clonotype was counted ten times or more. The chain couples TRBV27 to TRBJ1-1; tentatively, D is TRBD1 (5 bases). Trimming stripped 5 bases from V and 4 bases from J, with 23 bases between. The CDR3 length is 17 residues. Germline CDR1 is MNHEY and CDR2 is SMNVEV (reference sequence). The CDR3 DNA reads TGTGCCAGCAGTCAACGACTCTTAGTAGGACAACTCACTGAAGCTTTCTTT. Translated: CASSQRLLVGQLTEAFF.

The chain is built from TRBV3-1 and TRBJ2-6, with 7 bases that match TRBD1. Germline V CDR1 and CDR2: LGHDT, YNNKEL (reference sequence). Trimming at V came to 5 bases and at J to 0 bases, leaving 7 bases not matched to a gene. CDR3 length equals 17 residues. The CDR3 DNA sequence: TGTGCCAGCAGCTTAGGGACAGCTATCTCTGGGGCCAACGTCCTGACTTTC. Its translation is CASSLGTAISGANVLTF.

This clonotype occurred many times. This chain joins TRBV2 and TRBJ2-3; maybe TRBD2 (5 bases). Per germline, CDR1 SNHLY and CDR2 FYNNEI. The ends were cut back, 7 bases at V and 7 bases at J, with 12 bases in the middle. The CDR3 spans 12 residues. In DNA, the CDR3 is TGTGCCAGCACCGGACTCGCTAATACGCAGTATTTT. This codes for CASTGLANTQYF.

The V call is TRBV3-1, the J call TRBJ2-5; D gene uncertain. The CDR3 loop spans 14 amino acids. V was pared by 1 base and J by 2 bases, with 8 bases between. CDR1 and CDR2 (germline): LGHDT, YNNKEL (reference sequence). CDR3 sequence: CASSQGPEQETQYF. The CDR3 DNA follows: TGTGCCAGCAGCCAAGGGCCAGAGCAAGAGACCCAGTACTTC.

The V and J genes are TRBV19 and TRBJ1-2; D is possibly TRBD1 (6 bases). The CDR3 has 14 amino acids. Germline V gene lookup returns CDR1 LNHDA and CDR2 SQIVND (reference sequence). With 4 bases removed from V and 5 bases from J, the gap between germline ends came to 14 bases. CDR3 bases: TGTGCCAGTAGTACCCTACAGGGAGGGTATGGCTACACCTTC. This translates into CASSTLQGGYGYTF.

The table lists this clonotype with many counts. This chain links TRBV2 with TRBJ2-3; the D gene is possibly TRBD1 (6 bases). V was cut by 8 bases and J by 5 bases, with 23 bases left in between. Per germline, CDR1 SNHLY and CDR2 FYNNEI. This CDR3 has 16 amino acids. CDR3 sequence reads: CASGKQGPLGIDTQYF. The CDR3 DNA sequence: TGTGCCAGCGGGAAACAGGGTCCCCTTGGTATAGATACGCAGTATTTT.

This clonotype has at least ten counts. The chain links TRBV10-3 to TRBJ2-3; 10 positions match TRBD2. The CDR3 has 16 amino acids. Germline V gene sequence: CDR1 ENHRY, CDR2 SYGVKD. V was clipped by 0 bases and J by 6 bases; unmatched bases: 6. The CDR3 region is CAISESASGRTDTQYF. The CDR3 DNA sequence: TGTGCCATCAGTGAGTCAGCTAGCGGGAGAACGGATACGCAGTATTTT.

The rearrangement links TRBV10-3 to TRBJ1-2; TRBD1 might be the D (5 bases). This CDR3 is built from 14 residues. Germline CDR1 and CDR2: ENHRY and SYGVKD. Trimming left V 2 bases short and J 0 bases short, with 7 bases between. The CDR3 coding sequence is TGTGCCATCAGTGAGGGGGCATCTAACTATGGCTACACCTTC. Translation gives CAISEGASNYGYTF.

This clonotype was counted between two and nine times. V usage is TRBV29-1 and J usage is TRBJ1-2; D remains ambiguous. This CDR3 has 11 amino acids. Germline V gene data show CDR1 as SQVTM and CDR2 as ANQGSEA. Trimming shortened V by 1 base and J by 2 bases, and 2 bases separated the two germline ends. The chain's CDR3 is CSVEGNYGYTF. CDR3 coding DNA: TGCAGCGTTGAAGGGAACTATGGCTACACCTTC.

This clonotype came up many times. The genes are TRBV11-2 and TRBJ2-7; the D gene is possibly TRBD1 (6 bases). V was clipped by 6 bases and J by 4 bases, with 13 bases between them. The CDR3 is 13 amino acids. Germline V gene data show CDR1 as SGHAT and CDR2 as FQNNGV. The DNA for the CDR3 is TGTGCCAGCAGGTTGGGACATACTTACGAGCAGTACTTC. Residues: CASRLGHTYEQYF.

The genes are TRBV28 and TRBJ2-7; TRBD1 agrees at 12 bases. This CDR3 is 16 amino acids long. Per the germline V gene, CDR1 is MDHEN and CDR2 is SYDVKM. The V gene end was trimmed by 5 bases and the J gene end by 0 bases; junction bases not matched to a gene: 5. This CDR3 reads CASSPPGQGASYEQYF. DNA of the CDR3: TGTGCCAGCAGTCCACCGGGACAGGGGGCCTCCTACGAGCAGTACTTC.

Note on this clonotype: It may be a read error: a sequence one base away is much more abundant. The chain couples TRBV12-5 to TRBJ1-3; D unclear. The CDR3 runs to 13 residues. Per germline, CDR1 LGHNT and CDR2 FRNRAP. The CDR3 DNA is TGTGCTAGTTCGACGCAGTCTGGAGACACCATATATTTT. Translating gives CASSTQSGDTIYF.

This clonotype was seen repeatedly, ten times or more. The genes are TRBV5-8 and TRBJ2-5; tentative D call: TRBD1 (8 bases). Trimming took 4 bases from V and 3 from J, leaving 16 bases between them. Germline-derived CDR1 and CDR2 are SGHTS and YDEGEE. The CDR3 is made up of 15 amino acids. In DNA form, the CDR3 reads TGTGCCAGCAGCCCCGGACAGGGACTAAAAGAGACCCAGTACTTC. Its translation is CASSPGQGLKETQYF.

The table lists this clonotype with many counts. The chain couples TRBV27 to TRBJ2-2, with D tentatively TRBD1 (6 bases). Germline loops: CDR1 MNHEY, CDR2 SMNVEV (reference sequence). V dropped 5 bases and J dropped 7 bases, with 20 bases sitting between them. This CDR3 region has 16 residues. CDR3 DNA sequence: TGTGCCAGCAGTGTCACCGGGACAACGAGGGACGGGGAGCTGTTTTTT. This encodes CASSVTGTTRDGELFF.

This clonotype has ten or more counts. V usage is TRBV29-1 and J usage is TRBJ2-3, with D hard to call. The germline V gene encodes CDR1 SQVTM and CDR2 ANQGSEA. V was shortened by 2 bases and J by 4 bases, with 10 bases between the two germline ends. The CDR3 has 13 amino acids. The CDR3 spells CSVERERADTQYF. The CDR3 bases are TGCAGCGTTGAAAGGGAACGGGCAGATACGCAGTATTTT.

The chain combines TRBV27 with TRBJ2-5, with TRBD2 matching 11 bases. The germline V gene encodes CDR1 MNHEY and CDR2 SMNVEV (reference sequence). The V and J ends lost 8 bases and 2 bases, in that order; junction bases with no gene match: 7. This CDR3 contains 15 residues. The CDR3 bases are TGTGCCAGCGGCTATGGGACTAGCGGACAAGAGACCCAGTACTTC. Protein sequence: CASGYGTSGQETQYF.

This clonotype was picked up many times. The rearrangement joins TRBV4-1 to TRBJ2-1; D not resolved. V lost 1 base and J 0 bases, leaving 13 bases between the germline ends. The germline V gene has CDR1 MGHRA and CDR2 YSYEKL. The CDR3 spans 17 residues. For the CDR3, the DNA is TGCGCCAGCAGCCAAGCCGCGGAAGTCAGCTCCTACAATGAGCAGTTCTTC. Protein: CASSQAAEVSSYNEQFF.

There are many counts of this clonotype. In DNA, the CDR3 is TGTGCCAGCTCCCCAAACAGGGTCCGCGAGCAGTACTTC. Translated: CASSPNRVREQYF. The V and J genes are TRBV18 and TRBJ2-7; tentative D call: TRBD1 (6 bases). Looked up from germline, CDR1 is KGHSH and CDR2 is LQKENI. V lost 6 bases to trimming and J lost 6 bases, with 15 bases between them. The CDR3 runs 13 residues.

With respect to this clonotype: This may stem from a read error, because a much larger clone lies one nucleotide away. The chain carries TRBV18 and TRBJ1-2, with 7 bases identical to TRBD1. The CDR3 consists of 15 residues. From germline, CDR1 is KGHSH and CDR2 LQKENI. With V trimmed by 3 bases and J by 4 bases, 8 bases remained unmatched. The CDR3 region has the DNA TGTGCCAGCTCACCGACTGGACAGGAGACCTATGGCTACACCTTC. Amino acid sequence: CASSPTGQETYGYTF.

This clonotype was detected many times. The chain uses TRBV27 and TRBJ2-1, with D possibly TRBD1 on 5 matching bases. Germline CDR1 reads MNHEY; CDR2 reads SMNVEV (reference sequence). The CDR3 is 13 residues long. Trimming pared 4 bases from V and 9 bases from J, leaving 13 bases between. The CDR3 protein is CASSWTQASEQFF. The CDR3 bases are TGTGCCAGCAGTTGGACACAGGCCAGTGAGCAGTTCTTC.

This clonotype was seen only a few times. The chain recombines TRBV5-6 with TRBJ2-7; TRBD2 matches at 11 bases. The CDR3 length is 16 residues. J gave up 2 bases and V 1 base, and 5 bases lay outside the gene matches. Per germline, CDR1 SGHDT and CDR2 YYEEEE. CDR3 region: CASSLYGTSGTYEQYF. In DNA form, the CDR3 reads TGTGCCAGCAGCTTGTACGGGACTAGCGGAACCTACGAGCAGTACTTC.